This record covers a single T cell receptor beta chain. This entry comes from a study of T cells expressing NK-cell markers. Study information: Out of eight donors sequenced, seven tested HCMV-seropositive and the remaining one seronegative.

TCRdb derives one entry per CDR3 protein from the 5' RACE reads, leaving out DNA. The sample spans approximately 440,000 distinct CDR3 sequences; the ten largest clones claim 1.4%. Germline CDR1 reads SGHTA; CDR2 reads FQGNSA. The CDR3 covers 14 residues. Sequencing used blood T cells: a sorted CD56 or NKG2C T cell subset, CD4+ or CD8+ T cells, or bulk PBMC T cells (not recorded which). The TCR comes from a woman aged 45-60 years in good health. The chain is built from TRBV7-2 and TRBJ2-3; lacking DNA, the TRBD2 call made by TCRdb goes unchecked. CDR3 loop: CASSWGTADDGQYF.